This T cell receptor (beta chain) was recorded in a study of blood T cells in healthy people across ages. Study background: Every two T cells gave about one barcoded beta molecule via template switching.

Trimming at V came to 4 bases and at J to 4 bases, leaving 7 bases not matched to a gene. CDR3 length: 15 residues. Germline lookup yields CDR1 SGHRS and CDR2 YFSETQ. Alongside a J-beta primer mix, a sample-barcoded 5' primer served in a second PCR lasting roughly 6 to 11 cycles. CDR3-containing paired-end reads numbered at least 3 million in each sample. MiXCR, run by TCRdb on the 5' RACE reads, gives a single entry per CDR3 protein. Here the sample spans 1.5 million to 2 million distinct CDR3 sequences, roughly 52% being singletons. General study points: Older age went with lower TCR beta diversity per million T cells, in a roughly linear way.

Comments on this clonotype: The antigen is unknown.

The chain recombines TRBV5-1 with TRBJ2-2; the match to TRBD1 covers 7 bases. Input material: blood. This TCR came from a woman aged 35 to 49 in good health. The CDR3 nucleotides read TGCGCCAGCAGCGCCGGGACAGACCTCACCGGGGAGCTGTTTTTT. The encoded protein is CASSAGTDLTGELFF. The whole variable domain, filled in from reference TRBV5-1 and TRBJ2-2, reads KAGVTQTPRYLIKTRGQQVTLSCSPISGHRSVSWYQQTPGQGLQFLFEYFSETQRNKGNFPGRFSGRQFSNSRSEMNVSTLELGDSALYLCASSAGTDLTGELFFGEGSRLTVL.